The rows below give T cell receptor beta chains drawn from one sample of a study of B cell selection in AIRE deficiency. Clones were read by immunoSEQ multiplex PCR, and TCRdb kept only the in-frame ones, dropping some. The sample yields about 21,000 clones, 94% seen once. The specimen was Tregs sorted from PBMCs. Source of these receptors: a human donor with AIRE deficiency. CDR3s include the opening cysteine and the closing phenylalanine or tryptophan. D genes are given only for firm matches. A clone size is listed for some rows: how often the clone was seen (once, few, many), or a class if it is expanded.

TRBJ2-2,18,once,TRBD1,TRBV10-3,CATGGSNRGHLNTGELFF,TGTGCCACCGGCGGTTCGAACAGGGGGCACTTGAACACCGGGGAGCTGTTTTTT
TRBJ2-1,20,once,TRBD2,TRBV10-3,CAINERGWWTSGVSYNEQFF,TGTGCCATCAACGAGCGAGGGTGGTGGACTAGCGGGGTCTCCTACAATGAGCAGTTCTTC
TRBJ2-7,16,-,TRBD2,TRBV4-2,CASSLTSGRRSYEQYF,TGTGCCAGCAGCCTTACTAGCGGGAGGCGTTCCTACGAGCAGTACTTC
TRBJ2-7,13,-,-,TRBV29-1,CSVEDRTTYEQYF,TGCAGCGTTGAAGATAGGACAACCTACGAGCAGTACTTC
TRBJ1-6,11,-,-,TRBV5-8,CASSLDSPLHF,TGTGCCAGCAGCTTAGACTCACCCCTCCACTTT
TRBJ1-2,15,-,TRBD1,TRBV4-2,CASSQGDRGYYGYTF,TGTGCCAGCAGCCAGGGGGACAGGGGATACTATGGCTACACCTTC
TRBJ2-5,17,-,TRBD2,TRBV19,CASSGWGGLAGIETQYF,TGTGCCAGTAGTGGATGGGGGGGACTAGCGGGAATAGAGACCCAGTACTTC
TRBJ1-2,14,few,TRBD1,TRBV4-2,CASSQETGGLGYTF,TGTGCCAGCAGCCAAGAGACAGGGGGCTTAGGCTACACCTTC
TRBJ2-7,14,-,-,TRBV19,CASSKGGGSYEQYF,TGTGCCAGTAGCAAGGGGGGGGGCTCCTACGAGCAGTACTTC
TRBJ2-7,10,-,-,TRBV5-1,CASSFYEQYF,TGCGCCAGCAGCTTCTACGAGCAGTACTTC
TRBJ2-3,15,-,TRBD2,TRBV5-5,CASSFSGGSTDTQYF,TGTGCCAGCAGCTTTAGCGGGGGGAGCACAGATACGCAGTATTTT
TRBJ1-6,13,-,-,TRBV25-1,CASSPGTHSPLHF,TGTGCCAGCAGTCCCGGGACTCATTCACCCCTCCACTTT
TRBJ2-3,15,-,-,TRBV7-2,CASSSAGGITDTQYF,TGTGCCAGCAGCTCGGCTGGGGGGATCACAGATACGCAGTATTTT
TRBJ2-1,20,-,TRBD2,TRBV5-4,CASTRGTSGSLTSSYNEQFF,TGTGCCAGCACCAGGGGGACTAGCGGGAGTCTCACTAGCTCCTACAATGAGCAGTTCTTC
TRBJ2-7,11,-,-,TRBV6-6,CASSTSIRQYF,TGTGCCAGCAGTACCTCCATCCGGCAGTACTTC
TRBJ2-6,17,-,TRBD1,TRBV30,CAWKGTGIFWAANVLTF,TGTGCCTGGAAGGGGACAGGTATATTCTGGGCCGCCAACGTCCTGACTTTC
TRBJ1-4,12,-,-,TRBV10-3,CAISESAEKLFF,TGTGCCATCAGTGAGTCCGCTGAAAAACTGTTTTTT
TRBJ2-6,17,-,-,TRBV29-1,CSVSGGGGPSGANVLTF,TGCAGCGTTTCTGGGGGTGGGGGTCCCTCTGGGGCCAACGTCCTGACTTTC
TRBJ2-3,12,once,-,TRBV15,CATSPPGDTQYF,TGTGCCACCAGCCCCCCGGGGGATACGCAGTATTTT
TRBJ2-3,11,few,-,TRBV16,CASSLTDTQYF,TGTGCCAGCAGCCTAACAGATACGCAGTATTTT
TRBJ2-5,14,-,TRBD1,TRBV19,CASSEQGARETQYF,TGTGCCAGTAGTGAGCAGGGGGCGCGGGAGACCCAGTACTTC
TRBJ1-2,12,once,-,TRBV19,CASSSWTAGYTF,TGTGCCAGTAGTTCCTGGACTGCTGGCTACACCTTC
TRBJ2-3,15,-,TRBD1,TRBV5-5,CASSWRDRLGDTQYF,TGTGCCAGCAGCTGGCGGGACAGGTTGGGAGATACGCAGTATTTT
TRBJ2-7,15,-,-,TRBV6-1,CASSEVVGYSYEQYF,TGTGCCAGCAGTGAAGTGGTAGGTTACTCCTACGAGCAGTACTTC
TRBJ2-5,13,-,-,TRBV7-2,CASSYGFQETQYF,TGTGCCAGCAGCTACGGGTTCCAAGAGACCCAGTACTTC
TRBJ2-3,14,-,TRBD1,TRBV6-5,CASSYRGQGDTQYF,TGTGCCAGCAGTTACCGAGGACAGGGGGATACGCAGTATTTT
TRBJ2-3,16,few,-,TRBV7-9,CASSLVYKRRADTQYF,TGTGCCAGCAGCTTAGTTTATAAGCGGAGAGCAGATACGCAGTATTTT
TRBJ1-1,15,-,TRBD1,TRBV5-1,CASSPGDSMNTEAFF,TGCGCCAGCAGCCCGGGGGACAGCATGAACACTGAAGCTTTCTTT
TRBJ1-2,13,few,-,TRBV28,CASSYVNRYGYTF,TGTGCCAGCAGTTACGTCAACAGATATGGCTACACCTTC
TRBJ2-7,16,-,-,TRBV2,CASRAPTPLIRHEQYF,TGTGCCAGCAGAGCCCCGACTCCCCTAATACGACACGAGCAGTACTTC
TRBJ1-4,13,-,-,TRBV4-3,CASSPIGQVKLFF,TGCGCCAGCAGCCCAATAGGTCAGGTTAAACTGTTTTTT
TRBJ2-7,15,-,-,TRBV7-2,CASSLVWGSSYEQYF,TGTGCCAGCAGCTTAGTGTGGGGGAGCTCCTACGAGCAGTACTTC
TRBJ2-5,14,-,-,TRBV5-4,CASSLRELRETQYF,TGTGCCAGCAGCTTGCGGGAGTTAAGAGAGACCCAGTACTTC
TRBJ2-6,19,-,TRBD1,TRBV7-3,CASSRDRDFVNSGANVLTF,TGTGCCAGCAGCCGGGACAGGGACTTTGTAAACTCTGGGGCCAACGTCCTGACTTTC
TRBJ1-6,13,-,-,TRBV6-4,CASSESRDSPLHF,TGTGCCAGCAGTGAATCAAGGGATTCACCCCTCCACTTT
TRBJ1-1,15,-,-,TRBV6-5,CASSYYRSVGTEAFF,TGTGCCAGCAGTTACTACCGTTCGGTGGGGACTGAAGCTTTCTTT
TRBJ2-7,18,-,TRBD1,TRBV19,CASSKNHDPGQGSYEQYF,TGTGCCAGTAGTAAAAACCATGACCCGGGACAGGGTTCCTACGAGCAGTACTTC
TRBJ2-7,14,once,TRBD1,TRBV5-4,CASSQKQGQDEQYF,TGTGCCAGCAGCCAAAAACAGGGGCAGGACGAGCAGTACTTC
TRBJ1-2,15,-,TRBD1,TRBV7-2,CASSPDRALNYGYTF,TGTGCCAGCAGCCCGGACAGGGCGCTTAACTATGGCTACACCTTC
TRBJ2-7,11,-,-,TRBV11-2,CASSLNREQYF,TGTGCCAGCAGCTTAAATCGGGAGCAGTACTTC
TRBJ1-3,14,-,-,TRBV15,CATSRGHSGNTIYF,TGTGCCACCAGCAGAGGGCACTCTGGAAACACCATATATTTT
TRBJ2-7,14,few,-,TRBV11-3,CASCLGGGSYEQYF,TGTGCCAGCTGCTTGGGGGGAGGCTCCTACGAGCAGTACTTC
TRBJ2-7,16,-,TRBD1,TRBV4-3,CASSQGSRQGRYEQYF,TGCGCCAGCAGCCAAGGATCAAGACAGGGGAGGTACGAGCAGTACTTC
TRBJ1-5,16,-,-,TRBV27,CASSLSGAGSNQPQHF,TGTGCCAGCAGTTTATCAGGGGCGGGGAGCAATCAGCCCCAGCATTTT
TRBJ1-1,13,few,-,TRBV7-2,CASSLGTGTEAFF,TGTGCCAGCAGCTTAGGTACGGGCACTGAAGCTTTCTTT
TRBJ2-7,15,-,-,TRBV28,CASNSPGAYTYEQYF,TGTGCCAGCAACTCCCCCGGGGCTTACACTTACGAGCAGTACTTC